This record concerns one T cell receptor beta chain sequence. Its antigen remains unknown. TCRdb reanalysed the 5' RACE reads using MiXCR and keeps one entry per CDR3 protein. The sample lists a few hundred thousand distinct CDR3 sequences, about a fifth occurring once. This sample was included in a study of T cells after yellow fever vaccination. Germline V gene lookup returns CDR1 LGHNA and CDR2 YNFKEQ. The CDR3 totals 13 residues. V gave up 1 base and J gave up 8 bases, with 9 bases separating them. Study-level points and caveats: The secondary T-cell response peaked on day 5, not day 15, but was weaker.

This chain uses TRBV4-2 with TRBJ2-1, with D perhaps assigned TRBD1 or TRBD2 (6 bases each). This receptor was identified in a man aged 25 to 45 who received the YFV17D yellow fever vaccine. The material sequenced was PBMCs, taken 15 days after the yellow fever booster vaccination. CDR3 amino acids: CASSQGGADEQFF. In nucleotides, the CDR3 is TGTGCCAGCAGCCAAGGGGGGGCAGATGAGCAGTTCTTC.